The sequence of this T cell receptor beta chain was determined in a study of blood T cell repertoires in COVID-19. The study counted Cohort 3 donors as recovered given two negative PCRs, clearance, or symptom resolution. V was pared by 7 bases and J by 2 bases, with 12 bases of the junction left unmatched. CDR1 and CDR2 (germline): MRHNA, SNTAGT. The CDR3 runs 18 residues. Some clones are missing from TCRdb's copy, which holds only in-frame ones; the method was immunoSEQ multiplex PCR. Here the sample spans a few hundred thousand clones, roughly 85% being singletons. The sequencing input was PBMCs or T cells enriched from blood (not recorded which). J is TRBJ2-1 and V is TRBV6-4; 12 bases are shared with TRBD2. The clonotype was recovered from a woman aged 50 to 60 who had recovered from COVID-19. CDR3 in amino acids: CASTSGLAGPAAYNEQFF. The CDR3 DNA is TGTGCCAGCACTTCGGGACTAGCGGGCCCAGCGGCCTACAATGAGCAGTTCTTC.